This T cell receptor (beta chain) stems from a study of response to subunit inactivated influenza vaccine. TCRdb reprocessed the RT-PCR reads via MiXCR and lists one record per CDR3 protein. There are hundreds of thousands of distinct CDR3 sequences in the sample; less than 30% occur only once, and 1.5% to 2% lies in the top ten. Only a few counts were recorded for this clonotype. The germline gives CDR1 LNHNV, CDR2 YYDKDF (reference sequence). With 4 bases removed from V and 5 bases from J, the gap between germline ends came to 11 bases. The CDR3 covers 13 residues. Here the sequenced sample was CD4+ T cells sorted from PBMCs, taken about 5 days after vaccination. The clonotype originates from a man aged 50 to 60 who received an inactivated influenza vaccine. This chain links TRBV15 with TRBJ2-5; D might be TRBD1 (6 bases). The CDR3 nucleotides read TGTGCCACCAGCATTCCAGGGGTGGAGACCCAGTACTTC. Amino acids: CATSIPGVETQYF. The full variable domain, completed using reference TRBV15 and TRBJ2-5, is DAMVIQNPRYQVTQFGKPVTLSCSQTLNHNVMYWYQQKSSQAPKLLFHYYDKDFNNEADTPDNFQSRRPNTSFCFLDIRSPGLGDTAMYLCATSIPGVETQYFGPGTRLLVL.